The 14 T cell receptor beta chains listed next were all sequenced from one sample in a study of cytomegalovirus exposure and HLA in healthy donors. PCR amplification relied on 60 Vbeta primers (plus 13 Jbeta primers). Here immunoSEQ multiplex PCR was the method, and the copy in TCRdb shows in-frame clones only, minus some. The data show over 55,000 clones, about 70% seen once. Sequenced material: PBMCs. The receptors were sampled from a man aged 40-49 years in good health and CMV-seropositive.

This clone has only a few counts. The rearrangement uses TRBV10-3 and TRBJ2-1; 8 bases are a match to TRBD2. The V gene's germline CDR1 is ENHRY and CDR2 SYGVKD. The V and J ends lost 6 bases and 6 bases, in that order; junction bases with no gene match: 7. This CDR3 region has 14 residues. The CDR3 spells CAIRRGGAGNEQFF. The CDR3 coding sequence is TGTGCCATCAGACGGGGGGGCGCGGGCAATGAGCAGTTCTTC.

V gene TRBV19 combines with J gene TRBJ1-5, with TRBD1 identical over 7 bases. The ends lost 7 bases at V and 5 bases at J; junction bases unmatched: 11. This CDR3 has 15 residues. From germline, CDR1 is LNHDA and CDR2 SQIVND (reference sequence). CDR3 in DNA: TGTGCCAGTACCCGAGGTGCCAGGGGGGATCAGCCCCAGCATTTT. Translating it yields CASTRGARGDQPQHF.

The chain links TRBV10-3 to TRBJ2-3, with 7 bases matching TRBD2. Germline V gene lookup returns CDR1 ENHRY and CDR2 SYGVKD. The CDR3 consists of 20 residues. V was clipped by 2 bases and J by 0 bases; unmatched bases: 17. Written as DNA, the CDR3 is TGTGCCATCAGTGAGACTAGCGAGGCCCCTTTACGGGATAGCACAGATACGCAGTATTTT. Translation gives CAISETSEAPLRDSTDTQYF.

V gene TRBV12-5 combines with J gene TRBJ1-1; D is perhaps TRBD1 (5 bases). The CDR3 is made up of 14 amino acids. The V gene lost 7 bases and the J gene lost 1 base, with 13 bases spanning the gap. The germline V gene encodes CDR1 LGHNT and CDR2 FRNRAP. The CDR3 bases are TGTGCTAGTGCCGGTGGGGCGGCGAACACTGAAGCTTTCTTT. It yields the protein CASAGGAANTEAFF.

CDR3 bases: TGTGCCAGCAGCCCGGACAGCTCCTACGAGCAGTACTTC. Amino acids: CASSPDSSYEQYF. This sequence joins TRBV5-4 and TRBJ2-7, with D tentatively TRBD1 (6 bases). Trimming left V 4 bases short and J 0 bases short, with 8 bases between. This CDR3 is built from 13 residues. Germline assignment: CDR1 SGHNT and CDR2 YYREEE (reference sequence).

This chain connects TRBV28 to TRBJ1-4, with 8 nucleotides matching TRBD1. The CDR3 is 14 residues long. The V segment lost 11 bases and the J segment 3 bases; nucleotides outside the gene matches: 8. Germline-derived CDR1 and CDR2 are MDHEN and SYDVKM. In DNA form, the CDR3 reads TGTGCCGCTGGACAGGGACTTGCTAATGAAAAACTGTTTTTT. It translates to CAAGQGLANEKLFF.

The gene calls are TRBV19 and TRBJ1-6; D is unclear. V gave up 4 bases and J gave up 0 bases, with 10 bases separating them. Per germline, CDR1 LNHDA and CDR2 SQIVND (reference sequence). There are 16 residues in the CDR3. CDR3 protein: CASSNIGISYNSPLHF. The CDR3 coding sequence is TGTGCCAGTAGTAACATCGGGATCTCCTATAATTCACCCCTCCACTTT.

This clone showed up just a few times. The chain carries TRBV19 and TRBJ1-2, with D tentatively TRBD1 (6 bases). Trimming shortened V by 3 bases and J by 8 bases, and 10 bases separated the two germline ends. CDR1 and CDR2 from the germline V gene are LNHDA and SQIVND (reference sequence). CDR3 length equals 12 residues. Here the CDR3 reads CASSITGRGYTF. The CDR3 DNA reads TGTGCCAGTAGTATCACAGGGAGAGGCTACACCTTC. Based on the CDR3 plus reference TRBV19 and TRBJ1-2, the full variable domain is DGGITQSPKYLFRKEGQNVTLSCEQNLNHDAMYWYRQDPGQGLRLIYYSQIVNDFQKGDIAEGYSVSREKKESFPLTVTSAQKNPTAFYLCASSITGRGYTFGSGTRLTVV.

This clone was detected once. A read error is possible here, since a much larger clone lies one base away. V and J are TRBV7-3 and TRBJ2-1, with 7 bases matching TRBD1. Trimming at V came to 2 bases and at J to 8 bases, leaving 3 bases not matched to a gene. The CDR3 covers 13 residues. Germline CDR1 and CDR2: SGHTA and FQGTGA. The CDR3 here is CASSLDRDDEQFF. CDR3 nucleotides: TGTGCCAGCAGCTTAGACAGGGACGATGAGCAGTTCTTC. Full variable domain (remainder filled in from reference TRBV7-3 and TRBJ2-1): GAGVSQTPSNKVTEKGKYVELRCDPISGHTALYWYRQSLGQGPEFLIYFQGTGAADDSGLPNDRFFAVRPEGSVSTLKIQRTERGDSAVYLCASSLDRDDEQFFGPGTRLTVL.

This rearrangement joins TRBV25-1 to TRBJ1-3; D unclear. The CDR3 loop spans 14 amino acids. Looked up from germline, CDR1 is MGHDK and CDR2 is SYGVNS. Trimming removed 3 bases at V and 0 bases at J, with 6 bases between. In DNA, the CDR3 is TGTGCCAGCAGTGAGGAGAGCTCTGGAAACACCATATATTTT. Translation: CASSEESSGNTIYF. Full variable domain (missing parts from reference TRBV25-1 and TRBJ1-3): EADIYQTPRYLVIGTGKKITLECSQTMGHDKMYWYQQDPGMELHLIHYSYGVNSTEKGDLSSESTVSRIRTEHFPLTLESARPSHTSQYLCASSEESSGNTIYFGEGSWLTVV.

This rearrangement joins TRBV7-3 to TRBJ1-6, with D possibly TRBD1 on 5 matching bases. Trimming left V 2 bases short and J 10 bases short, with 12 bases between. This CDR3 region has 14 residues. Germline-derived CDR1 and CDR2 are SGHTA and FQGTGA. In DNA form, the CDR3 reads TGTGCCAGCAGCTTAGGGACTTTGGGGTCACCCCTCCACTTT. This encodes CASSLGTLGSPLHF.

The CDR3 DNA reads as TGTGCCAGCAGATCTACAGGGGGCGCAGGGCAGCCCCAGCATTTT. The encoded protein is CASRSTGGAGQPQHF. V and J are TRBV6-6 and TRBJ1-5, with 9 bases aligning to TRBD1. The CDR3 totals 15 residues. V shed 6 bases, J shed 7 bases, and the junction held 10 bases outside the gene matches. Germline lookup yields CDR1 MNHNY and CDR2 SVGAGI (reference sequence).

This rearrangement joins TRBV10-3 to TRBJ1-2, with D possibly being TRBD1 (6 bases). The CDR3 totals 16 residues. Per germline, CDR1 ENHRY and CDR2 SYGVKD. Deletions cut 3 bases from V and 2 bases from J, with 16 bases between. CDR3 amino acids: CAISDSGGRTNYGYTF. The CDR3 DNA is TGTGCCATCAGTGATAGCGGGGGGCGGACGAACTATGGCTACACCTTC.

The genes are TRBV2 and TRBJ1-5; the match to TRBD1 covers 10 bases. The J segment lost 5 bases and the V segment lost 6 bases, leaving 10 bases of the junction unmatched. This CDR3 spans 16 amino acids. Germline loops: CDR1 SNHLY, CDR2 FYNNEI. CDR3 nucleotides: TGTGCCAGCAGCATGACAGGGGGCAGAACCTATCAGCCCCAGCATTTT. Its protein product is CASSMTGGRTYQPQHF.